The source of this T cell receptor (beta chain) is a study of T cells in Graves' hyperthyroidism and ophthalmopathy. The CDR3 sequence is 15 residues long. V was shortened by 6 bases and J by 0 bases, with 14 bases between the two germline ends. In germline, CDR1 is MDHEN, CDR2 SYDVKM. Exclusion of patients followed from uncontrolled infection, other autoimmune disease, pregnancy or lactation. Clinical symptoms, serum thyroxine and TRAb, thyroid ultrasound and orbital computed tomography were used for the diagnoses. First hyperthyroidism diagnosis is when the blood sample was obtained, before any ophthalmopathy symptoms. Regions amplified from RNA transcripts were the TCR beta CDR3 regions. Using the HTBI primer set, a first-round RT-PCR was run on the TCR CDR3. TCRdb called the multiplex PCR reads again in MiXCR, with one record for every CDR3 protein. The top ten clones hold more than 60% of a sample with 130,000 to 150,000 distinct CDR3 sequences, 22% of them seen once.

The V gene is TRBV28, the J gene TRBJ1-1, with D possibly being TRBD1 (6 bases). Sequencing used blood. The TCR was taken from a woman aged 50 to 60 with Graves' hyperthyroidism that later progressed to Graves' ophthalmopathy. The chain's CDR3 is CASSHLGQLNTEAFF. CDR3 DNA: TGTGCCAGCAGCCACCTCGGACAGCTGAACACTGAAGCTTTCTTT. Based on the CDR3 plus reference TRBV28 and TRBJ1-1, the full variable domain is DVKVTQSSRYLVKRTGEKVFLECVQDMDHENMFWYRQDPGLGLRLIYFSYDVKMKEKGDIPEGYSVSREKKERFSLILESASTNQTSMYLCASSHLGQLNTEAFFGQGTRLTVV.